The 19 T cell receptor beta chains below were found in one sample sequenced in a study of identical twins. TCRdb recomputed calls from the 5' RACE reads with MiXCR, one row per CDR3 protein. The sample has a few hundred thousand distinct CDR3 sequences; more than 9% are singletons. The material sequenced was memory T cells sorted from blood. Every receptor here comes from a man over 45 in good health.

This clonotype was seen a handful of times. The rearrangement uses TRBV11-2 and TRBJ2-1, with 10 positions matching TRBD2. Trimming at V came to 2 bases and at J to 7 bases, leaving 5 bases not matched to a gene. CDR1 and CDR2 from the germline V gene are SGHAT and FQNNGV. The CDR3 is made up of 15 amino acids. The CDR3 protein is CASSLWSSGRNEQFF. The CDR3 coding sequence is TGTGCCAGCAGCTTATGGTCTAGCGGGAGAAATGAGCAGTTCTTC.

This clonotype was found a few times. CDR3 coding DNA: TGTGCCGCTTCGGGACAGGGAGACTCTGGGGCCAACGTCCTGACTTTC. Its translation is CAASGQGDSGANVLTF. This chain links TRBV24-1 with TRBJ2-6; 9 bases align to TRBD1. V lost 12 bases, J lost 0 bases, and 8 bases stayed unmatched. Germline-derived CDR1 and CDR2 are KGHDR and SFDVKD. The CDR3 sequence is 16 residues long.

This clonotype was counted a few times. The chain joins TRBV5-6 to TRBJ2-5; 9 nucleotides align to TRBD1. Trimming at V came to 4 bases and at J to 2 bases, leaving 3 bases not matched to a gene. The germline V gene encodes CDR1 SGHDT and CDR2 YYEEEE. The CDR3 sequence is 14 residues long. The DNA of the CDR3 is TGTGCCAGCAGCGTGGGACAGGGACAAGAGACCCAGTACTTC. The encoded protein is CASSVGQGQETQYF.

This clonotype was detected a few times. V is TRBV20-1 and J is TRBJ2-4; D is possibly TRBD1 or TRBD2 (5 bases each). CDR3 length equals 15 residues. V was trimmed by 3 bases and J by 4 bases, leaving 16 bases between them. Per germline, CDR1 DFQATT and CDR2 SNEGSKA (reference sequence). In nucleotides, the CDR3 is TGCAGTGCTAGTCGACCCGGGGCCAGGAAAAACATTCAGTACTTC. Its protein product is CSASRPGARKNIQYF.

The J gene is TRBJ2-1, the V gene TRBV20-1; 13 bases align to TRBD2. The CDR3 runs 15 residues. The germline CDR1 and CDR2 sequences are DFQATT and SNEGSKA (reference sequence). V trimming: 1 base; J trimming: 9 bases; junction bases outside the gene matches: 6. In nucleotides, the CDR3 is TGCAGTGCTAGAGCCACTAGCGGGGGGGCATTTGAGCAGTTCTTC. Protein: CSARATSGGAFEQFF.

CDR3: CSSRQGDTEAFF. Here the CDR3 DNA reads TGCAGCTCTCGACAGGGGGACACTGAAGCTTTCTTT. The rearrangement joins TRBV29-1 to TRBJ1-1; 9 bases match TRBD1. V gave up 8 bases and J gave up 3 bases; unmatched junction bases: 4. The germline V gene encodes CDR1 SQVTM and CDR2 ANQGSEA. The CDR3 totals 12 residues. Full variable domain (missing parts from reference TRBV29-1 and TRBJ1-1): SAVISQKPSRDICQRGTSLTIQCQVDSQVTMMFWYRQQPGQSLTLIATANQGSEATYESGFVIDKFPISRPNLTFSTLTVSNMSPEDSSIYLCSSRQGDTEAFFGQGTRLTVV.

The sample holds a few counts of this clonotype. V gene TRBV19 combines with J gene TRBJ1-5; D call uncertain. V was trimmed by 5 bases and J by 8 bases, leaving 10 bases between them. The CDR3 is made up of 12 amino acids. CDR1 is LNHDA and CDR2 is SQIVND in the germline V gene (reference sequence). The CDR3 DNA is TGTGCCAGTAGTCGTCTCCGGGAGCCCCAGCATTTT. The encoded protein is CASSRLREPQHF.

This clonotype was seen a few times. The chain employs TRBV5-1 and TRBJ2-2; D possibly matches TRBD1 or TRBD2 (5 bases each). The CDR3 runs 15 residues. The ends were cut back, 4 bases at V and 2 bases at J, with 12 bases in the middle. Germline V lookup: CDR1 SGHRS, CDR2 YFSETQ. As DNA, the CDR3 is TGCGCCAGCAGCCAAGGGACGATAAACACCGGGGAGCTGTTTTTT. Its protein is CASSQGTINTGELFF. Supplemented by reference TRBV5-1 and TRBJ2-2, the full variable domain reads KAGVTQTPRYLIKTRGQQVTLSCSPISGHRSVSWYQQTPGQGLQFLFEYFSETQRNKGNFPGRFSGRQFSNSRSEMNVSTLELGDSALYLCASSQGTINTGELFFGEGSRLTVL.

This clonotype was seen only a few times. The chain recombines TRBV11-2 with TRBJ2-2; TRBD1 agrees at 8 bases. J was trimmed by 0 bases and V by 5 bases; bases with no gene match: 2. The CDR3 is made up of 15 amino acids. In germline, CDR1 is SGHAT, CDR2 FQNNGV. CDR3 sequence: CASSVRGPNTGELFF. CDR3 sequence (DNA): TGTGCCAGCAGCGTCAGGGGGCCGAACACCGGGGAGCTGTTTTTT.

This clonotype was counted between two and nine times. CDR3 sequence reads: CSARARTGLAGGMDTQYF. The CDR3 DNA reads TGCAGTGCTAGAGCCCGAACAGGACTAGCGGGGGGGATGGATACGCAGTATTTT. The V and J genes are TRBV20-1 and TRBJ2-3, with TRBD2 matching over 15 bases. Germline assignment: CDR1 DFQATT and CDR2 SNEGSKA (reference sequence). V trimming: 1 base; J trimming: 6 bases; junction bases outside the gene matches: 11. This CDR3 comprises 18 residues.

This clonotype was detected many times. CDR3 in amino acids: CASSYGRAGELFF. DNA of the CDR3: TGTGCCAGCAGCTACGGGAGGGCCGGGGAGCTGTTTTTT. The chain has TRBV5-6 and TRBJ2-2; 8 bases agree with TRBD2. Germline V gene data show CDR1 as SGHDT and CDR2 as YYEEEE. The ends lost 3 bases at V and 6 bases at J; junction bases unmatched: 1. CDR3 size: 13 residues.

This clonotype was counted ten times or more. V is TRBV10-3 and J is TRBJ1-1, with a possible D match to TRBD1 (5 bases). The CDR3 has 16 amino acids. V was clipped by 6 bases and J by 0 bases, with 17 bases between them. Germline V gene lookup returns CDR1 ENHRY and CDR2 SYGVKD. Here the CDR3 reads CAIRGIRGGVNTEAFF. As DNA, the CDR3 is TGTGCCATCAGAGGGATCCGTGGGGGGGTGAACACTGAAGCTTTCTTT.

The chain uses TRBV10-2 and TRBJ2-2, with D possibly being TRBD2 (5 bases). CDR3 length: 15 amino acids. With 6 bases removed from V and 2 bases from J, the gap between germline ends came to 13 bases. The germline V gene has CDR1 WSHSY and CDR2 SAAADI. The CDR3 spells CASRGNSDNTGELFF. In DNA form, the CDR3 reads TGCGCCAGCAGAGGGAATAGCGACAACACCGGGGAGCTGTTTTTT.

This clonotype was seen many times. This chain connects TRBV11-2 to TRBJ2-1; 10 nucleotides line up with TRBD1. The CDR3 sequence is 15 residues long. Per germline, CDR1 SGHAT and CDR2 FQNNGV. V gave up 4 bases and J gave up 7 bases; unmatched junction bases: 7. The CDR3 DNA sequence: TGTGCCAGCAGCTCGACCGGGACAGGGGTGAATGAGCAGTTCTTC. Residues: CASSSTGTGVNEQFF.

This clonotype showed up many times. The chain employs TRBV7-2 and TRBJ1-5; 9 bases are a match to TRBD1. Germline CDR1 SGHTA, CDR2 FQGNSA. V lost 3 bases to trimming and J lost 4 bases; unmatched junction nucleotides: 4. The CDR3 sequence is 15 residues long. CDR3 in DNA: TGTGCCAGCAGCTTCGGGACAGGGAGAAATCAGCCCCAGCATTTT. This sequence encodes CASSFGTGRNQPQHF. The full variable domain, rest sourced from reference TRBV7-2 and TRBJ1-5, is GAGVSQSPSNKVTEKGKDVELRCDPISGHTALYWYRQSLGQGLEFLIYFQGNSAPDKSGLPSDRFSAERTGGSVSTLTIQRTQQEDSAVYLCASSFGTGRNQPQHFGDGTRLSIL.

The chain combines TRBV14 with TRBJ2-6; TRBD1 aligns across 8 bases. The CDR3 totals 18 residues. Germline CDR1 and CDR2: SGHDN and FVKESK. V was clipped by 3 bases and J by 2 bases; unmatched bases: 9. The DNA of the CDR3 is TGTGCCAGCAGCCAGCGCGCAGGGGGCGCGGCTGGGGCCAACGTCCTGACTTTC. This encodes CASSQRAGGAAGANVLTF. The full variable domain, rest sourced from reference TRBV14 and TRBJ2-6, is EAGVTQFPSHSVIEKGQTVTLRCDPISGHDNLYWYRRVMGKEIKFLLHFVKESKQDESGMPNNRFLAERTGGTYSTLKVQPAELEDSGVYFCASSQRAGGAAGANVLTFGAGSRLTVL.

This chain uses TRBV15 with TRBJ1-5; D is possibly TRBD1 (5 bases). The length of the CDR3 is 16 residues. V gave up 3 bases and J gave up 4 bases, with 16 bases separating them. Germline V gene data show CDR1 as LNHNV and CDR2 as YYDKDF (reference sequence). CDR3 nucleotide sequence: TGTGCCACCAGCAGTAGATTTGACAGTTTTAATCAGCCCCAGCATTTT. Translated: CATSSRFDSFNQPQHF.

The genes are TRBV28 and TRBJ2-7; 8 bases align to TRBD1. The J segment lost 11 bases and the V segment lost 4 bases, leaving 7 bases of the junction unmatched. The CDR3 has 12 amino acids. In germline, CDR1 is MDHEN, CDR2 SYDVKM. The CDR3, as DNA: TGTGCCAGCAGTTCCCTGACAGGGGAAGAGTACTTC. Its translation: CASSSLTGEEYF.

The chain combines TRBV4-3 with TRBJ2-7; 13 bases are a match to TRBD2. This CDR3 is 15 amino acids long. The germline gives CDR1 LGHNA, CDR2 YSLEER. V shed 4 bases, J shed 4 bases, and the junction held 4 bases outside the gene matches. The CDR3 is CASSRGTSGMYEQYF. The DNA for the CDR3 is TGCGCCAGCAGCCGAGGGACTAGCGGGATGTACGAGCAGTACTTC.